This entry concerns a single T cell receptor beta chain. Preparation of the TCRbeta library involved a method that used unique molecular identifiers. Via MiXCR, TCRdb re-called the PCR reads, giving one row per CDR3 protein. The sample has 90,000 to 100,000 distinct CDR3 sequences, 23% seen once. These data belong to a study of T-cell reconstitution after alpha-beta-depleted transplantation in children. Trimming stripped 6 bases from V and 3 bases from J, with 10 bases between. Germline V CDR1 and CDR2: DFQATT, SNEGSKA (reference sequence). This CDR3 has 12 residues. The TCR comes from a boy aged 2 to 9 with acute lymphoblastic leukemia, due to receive a stem cell transplant. The chain recombines TRBV20-1 with TRBJ2-3; D might be TRBD1 (5 bases). The sample consisted of PBMCs, taken before TCRalphabeta/CD19-depleted stem cell transplant. The CDR3 is CSAAGQTDTQYF. CDR3 nucleotides: TGCAGTGCGGCAGGGCAGACAGATACGCAGTATTTT.